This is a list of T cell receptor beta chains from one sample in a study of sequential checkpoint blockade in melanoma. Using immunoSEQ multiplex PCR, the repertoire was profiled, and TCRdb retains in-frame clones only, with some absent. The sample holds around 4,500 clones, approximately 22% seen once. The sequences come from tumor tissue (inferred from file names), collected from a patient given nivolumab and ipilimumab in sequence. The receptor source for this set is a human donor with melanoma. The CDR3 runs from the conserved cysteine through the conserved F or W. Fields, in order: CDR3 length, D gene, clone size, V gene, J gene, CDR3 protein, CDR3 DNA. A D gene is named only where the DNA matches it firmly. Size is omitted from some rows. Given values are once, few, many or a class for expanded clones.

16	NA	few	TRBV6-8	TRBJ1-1	CASSPFRGFMNTEAFF	TGTGCCAGCAGCCCCTTTAGAGGTTTCATGAACACTGAAGCTTTCTTT
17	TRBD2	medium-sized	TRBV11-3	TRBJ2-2	CASSLLQRGAYTGELFF	TGTGCCAGCAGCTTATTACAGCGGGGGGCCTACACCGGGGAGCTGTTTTTT
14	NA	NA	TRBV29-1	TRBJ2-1	CSVEKGIPNNEQFF	TGCAGCGTTGAAAAGGGTATTCCCAACAATGAGCAGTTCTTC
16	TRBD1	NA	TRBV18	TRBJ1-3	CASSPGQAGSGNTIYF	TGTGCCAGCTCACCAGGACAGGCGGGATCTGGAAACACCATATATTTT
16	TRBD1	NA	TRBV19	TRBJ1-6	CASSSRTGPRGSPLHF	TGTGCCAGTAGTAGTCGGACAGGGCCCCGCGGGTCACCCCTCCACTTT
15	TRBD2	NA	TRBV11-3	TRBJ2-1	CASSLGTSGGDEQFF	TGTGCCAGCAGCTTGGGGACTAGCGGGGGAGATGAGCAGTTCTTC
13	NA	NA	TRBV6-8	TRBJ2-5	CATSTGRLGAQYF	TGTGCCACTTCGACGGGACGTCTGGGGGCCCAGTACTTC
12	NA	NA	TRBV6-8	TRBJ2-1	CASSDVGFYPFF	TGTGCCAGCAGTGATGTAGGGTTCTATCCGTTCTTC
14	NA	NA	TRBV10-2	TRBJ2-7	CASSEGAVSYEQYF	TGCGCCAGCAGTGAGGGGGCCGTCTCCTACGAGCAGTACTTC
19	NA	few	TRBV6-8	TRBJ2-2	CASSLRWYKLFANTGELFF	TGTGCCAGCAGTCTGCGGTGGTACAAACTGTTCGCGAACACCGGGGAGCTGTTTTTT
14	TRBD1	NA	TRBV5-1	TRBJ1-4	CASSFQGANEKLFF	TGCGCCAGCAGCTTTCAGGGGGCGAATGAAAAACTGTTTTTT
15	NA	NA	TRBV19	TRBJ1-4	CASSTGPLGGEKLFF	TGTGCCAGTAGTACCGGCCCCCTCGGCGGTGAAAAACTGTTTTTT
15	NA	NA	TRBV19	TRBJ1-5	CASTSAGLGNQPQHF	TGTGCCAGTACCTCAGCGGGCCTAGGCAATCAGCCCCAGCATTTT
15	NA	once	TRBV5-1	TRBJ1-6	CASSLGQHYNSPLHF	TGCGCCAGCAGCTTGGGACAGCACTATAATTCACCCCTCCACTTT
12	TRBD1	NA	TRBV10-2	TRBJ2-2	CASSPGTGGLFF	TGCGCCAGCAGTCCAGGGACAGGTGGGCTGTTTTTT
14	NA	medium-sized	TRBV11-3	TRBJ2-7	CASSPLEGGREQYF	TGTGCCAGCAGCCCCCTGGAGGGGGGCCGGGAGCAGTACTTC
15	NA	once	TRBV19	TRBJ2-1	CASSILDGIKYEQFF	TGTGCCAGTAGTATACTGGACGGGATAAAATATGAGCAGTTCTTC
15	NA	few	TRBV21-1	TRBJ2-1	CASSPRRGHRDEQFF	TGTGCCAGCAGCCCCCGGAGGGGGCATAGGGATGAGCAGTTCTTC
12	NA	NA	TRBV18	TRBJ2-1	CASSPQGNEQFF	TGTGCCAGCTCACCGCAGGGAAATGAGCAGTTCTTC
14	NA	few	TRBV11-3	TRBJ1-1	CASSPRDVDPEAFF	TGTGCCAGCAGCCCCCGGGACGTGGACCCTGAAGCTTTCTTT
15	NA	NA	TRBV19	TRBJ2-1	CASSMVEGLMHEQFF	TGTGCCAGTAGTATGGTGGAGGGTCTGATGCATGAGCAGTTCTTC
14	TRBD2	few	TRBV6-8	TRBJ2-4	CASRTPGREDIQYF	TGTGCCAGCAGAACCCCGGGGAGGGAGGACATTCAGTACTTC
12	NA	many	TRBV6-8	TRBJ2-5	CASSYFAETQYF	TGTGCCAGCAGTTATTTCGCAGAGACCCAGTACTTC
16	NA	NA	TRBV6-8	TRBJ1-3	CASSYSSSGSGNTIYF	TGTGCCAGCAGTTACTCATCTTCAGGGTCAGGAAACACCATATATTTT
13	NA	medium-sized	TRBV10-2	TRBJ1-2	CASSDGSNYGYTF	TGCGCCAGCAGTGACGGATCTAACTATGGCTACACCTTC
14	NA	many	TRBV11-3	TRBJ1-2	CASSPRQVPYGYTF	TGTGCCAGCAGCCCCCGACAGGTTCCCTATGGCTACACCTTC
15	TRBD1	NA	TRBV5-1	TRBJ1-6	CASSLEGQGHSPLHF	TGCGCCAGCAGCTTGGAGGGACAGGGTCATTCACCCCTCCACTTT
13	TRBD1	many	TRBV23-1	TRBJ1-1	CASSWTGDTEAFF	TGCGCCAGCAGCTGGACAGGGGACACTGAAGCTTTCTTT
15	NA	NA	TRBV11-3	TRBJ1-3	CASSLLSGTGNTIYF	TGTGCCAGCAGCTTACTTTCAGGGACCGGAAACACCATATATTTT
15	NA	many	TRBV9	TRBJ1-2	CASSYDSSIFYGYTF	TGTGCCAGCAGTTACGACAGCTCAATTTTCTATGGCTACACCTTC
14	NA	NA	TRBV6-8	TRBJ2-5	CASRVPRPGETQYF	TGTGCCAGCCGGGTACCGAGGCCCGGGGAGACCCAGTACTTC
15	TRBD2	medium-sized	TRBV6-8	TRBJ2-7	CASLNSGGVRWEQYF	TGTGCCAGCCTCAACTCTGGGGGGGTCCGCTGGGAGCAGTACTTC
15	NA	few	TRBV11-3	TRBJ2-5	CASSLDPTRVETQYF	TGTGCCAGCAGCTTAGACCCTACTAGAGTAGAGACCCAGTACTTC
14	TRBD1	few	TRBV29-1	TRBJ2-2	CSVKTGGNTGELFF	TGCAGCGTTAAGACAGGGGGCAACACCGGGGAGCTGTTTTTT
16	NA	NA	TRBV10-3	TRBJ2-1	CAISERRTDVNNEQFF	TGTGCCATCAGTGAGCGAAGGACAGATGTTAACAATGAGCAGTTCTTC
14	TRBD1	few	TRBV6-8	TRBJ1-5	CASRRQGQDQPQHF	TGTGCCAGCAGGAGACAGGGTCAGGATCAGCCCCAGCATTTT
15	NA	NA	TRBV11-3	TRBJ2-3	CASSKTGPSTDTQYF	TGTGCCAGCAGCAAAACGGGGCCTAGCACAGATACGCAGTATTTT
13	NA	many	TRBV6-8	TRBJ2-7	CASKGDNIYEQYF	TGTGCCAGCAAAGGGGACAACATCTACGAGCAGTACTTC
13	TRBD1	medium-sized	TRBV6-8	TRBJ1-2	CASSYLTGAGYTF	TGTGCCAGCAGTTACTTGACAGGGGCTGGCTACACCTTC